This is a list of T cell receptor beta chains from one sample in a study of blood T cell repertoires in COVID-19. TCRdb's table, derived via immunoSEQ multiplex PCR, lists solely in-frame clones and lacks some. The sample records fewer than 250,000 clones, 70% to 85% being singletons. The sequenced sample was peripheral blood. The receptors were sampled from a woman aged 45-60 years with acute or convalescent COVID-19. CDR3s include the opening cysteine and the closing phenylalanine or tryptophan. Each record gives: V gene, clone size, J gene, D gene, CDR3 protein, CDR3 DNA. The D gene is left open where the match is weak. Clone size is given for some rows only: seen once, a few or many times, or a class if the clone is expanded.

TRBV5-4,.,TRBJ1-2,TRBD1,CASSSAGTGYGYTF,TGTGCCAGCAGCTCCGCCGGGACAGGGTATGGCTACACCTTC
TRBV2,.,TRBJ1-2,.,CASLSQVYGYTF,TGTGCCAGCTTGTCCCAGGTGTATGGCTACACCTTC
TRBV6-5,.,TRBJ1-1,.,CASTLIGQTEAFF,TGTGCCAGCACCCTTATCGGACAGACTGAAGCTTTCTTT
TRBV18,.,TRBJ1-2,.,CASSPIDYGGEFGYTF,TGTGCCAGCTCACCAATCGATTACGGGGGAGAGTTTGGCTACACCTTC
TRBV3-1/TRBV3-2,.,TRBJ2-1,TRBD2,CASRSSGGGNNEQFF,TGTGCCAGCAGATCAAGCGGGGGGGGGAACAATGAGCAGTTCTTC
TRBV30,.,TRBJ1-1,.,CAWSPELRGGGTEAFF,TGTGCCTGGAGTCCCGAGCTCCGGGGGGGTGGCACTGAAGCTTTCTTT
TRBV13,.,TRBJ2-3,TRBD1,CASSLGTGRTDTQYF,TGTGCCAGCAGCCTCGGGACAGGGAGAACAGATACGCAGTATTTT
TRBV19,.,TRBJ1-2,TRBD1,CASQKGKGANGYTF,TGTGCCAGTCAAAAGGGGAAGGGGGCGAATGGCTACACCTTC
TRBV3-1/TRBV3-2,.,TRBJ2-7,.,CASSPRAGGSHEQYF,TGTGCCAGCAGCCCTAGGGCAGGAGGTAGTCACGAGCAGTACTTC
TRBV5-1,once,TRBJ2-7,.,CASSLAVAGAPDEQYF,TGCGCCAGCAGCTTGGCCGTCGCAGGGGCCCCCGACGAGCAGTACTTC
TRBV7-2,.,TRBJ1-5,.,CASSLATGYLNQPQHF,TGTGCCAGCAGCTTAGCTACAGGGTATTTGAATCAGCCCCAGCATTTT
TRBV11-2,.,TRBJ2-2,TRBD2,CASSLTSGGPGELFF,TGTGCCAGCAGCCTGACTAGCGGTGGTCCCGGGGAGCTGTTTTTT
TRBV6-1,once,TRBJ1-2,.,CASSERGRGGYTF,TGTGCCAGCAGTGAACGGGGTAGAGGTGGCTACACCTTC
TRBV19,once,TRBJ2-1,.,CASKWQGNSDEQFF,TGTGCCAGTAAATGGCAGGGGAATAGCGATGAGCAGTTCTTC
TRBV29-1,.,TRBJ2-7,TRBD1,CSVVGTGFYEQYF,TGCAGCGTTGTTGGGACAGGGTTCTACGAGCAGTACTTC
TRBV5-1,.,TRBJ1-1,.,CASSFRQRETEAFF,TGCGCCAGCAGTTTCCGACAGCGGGAGACTGAAGCTTTCTTT
TRBV5-1,.,TRBJ2-7,TRBD2,CASSQSAGVSYEQYF,TGCGCCAGCAGCCAATCCGCGGGAGTATCCTACGAGCAGTACTTC
TRBV14,.,TRBJ1-5,.,CASSQDHSQPQHF,TGTGCCAGCAGCCAAGATCACAGTCAGCCCCAGCATTTT
TRBV6-1,.,TRBJ2-2,TRBD1,CASSENPGQGPTGELFF,TGTGCCAGCAGTGAAAATCCGGGACAGGGGCCCACGGGGGAGCTGTTTTTT
TRBV6-1,.,TRBJ1-5,.,CASSEDSWFLDSIQPQHF,TGTGCCAGCAGTGAAGACTCATGGTTTCTGGATAGCATCCAGCCCCAGCATTTT
TRBV28,few,TRBJ2-6,.,CASSLAVLPGANVLTF,TGTGCCAGCAGTTTAGCCGTACTCCCGGGGGCCAACGTCCTGACTTTC
TRBV18,.,TRBJ2-7,TRBD1,CASSPLQGASYEQYF,TGTGCCAGCTCACCACTACAGGGGGCATCATACGAGCAGTACTTC
TRBV9,.,TRBJ2-7,TRBD1,CASSVGQGTYEQYF,TGTGCCAGCAGCGTGGGACAGGGAACCTACGAGCAGTACTTC
TRBV7-2,.,TRBJ1-5,.,CASSLVSRDQPQHF,TGTGCCAGCAGCTTAGTCTCCAGGGATCAGCCCCAGCATTTT
TRBV27,.,TRBJ2-7,.,CASSLQHPTYEQYF,TGTGCCAGCAGTCTCCAACATCCGACCTACGAGCAGTACTTC
TRBV9,.,TRBJ2-7,TRBD2,CASSVSTSGSYEQYF,TGTGCCAGCAGCGTCTCGACTAGCGGGAGTTACGAGCAGTACTTC
TRBV2,once,TRBJ2-7,TRBD1,CASSYRHRGTYEQYF,TGTGCCAGCAGTTACCGGCACAGGGGTACCTACGAGCAGTACTTC
TRBV30,.,TRBJ2-7,TRBD1,CAWRQGAREQYF,TGTGCCTGGAGGCAGGGGGCGAGAGAGCAGTACTTC
TRBV6-5,.,TRBJ2-7,TRBD1,CASSLGDRVYEQYF,TGTGCCAGCAGTCTCGGCGACAGGGTCTACGAGCAGTACTTC
TRBV12-5,.,TRBJ1-1,TRBD1,CASGLGYDRAGTEAFF,TGTGCTAGTGGTCTCGGGTACGACAGGGCTGGCACTGAAGCTTTCTTT
TRBV6-6,.,TRBJ2-7,TRBD1,CASSLQGASYEQYF,TGTGCCAGCAGTTTACAGGGGGCGTCCTACGAGCAGTACTTC
TRBV15,few,TRBJ1-3,.,CATSGQGNTIYF,TGTGCCACCAGCGGACAGGGAAACACCATATATTTT
TRBV7-2,once,TRBJ1-1,TRBD1,CASSSFTTGSGTEAFF,TGTGCCAGCAGCTCTTTCACGACAGGGTCGGGCACTGAAGCTTTCTTT
TRBV10-2,.,TRBJ1-2,TRBD1,CASSERGLGGYTF,TGCGCCAGCAGTGAAAGGGGGCTAGGTGGCTACACCTTC
TRBV4-1,once,TRBJ2-4,.,CASSQDQGKNIQYF,TGCGCCAGCAGCCAAGATCAGGGGAAAAACATTCAGTACTTC
TRBV24-1,.,TRBJ2-7,TRBD1,CATSDRDRAYEQYF,TGTGCCACCAGTGACCGGGACAGGGCCTACGAGCAGTACTTC
TRBV11-2,.,TRBJ2-1,TRBD2,CASSYTSGSVNEQFF,TGTGCCAGCAGCTACACTAGCGGGAGTGTAAATGAGCAGTTCTTC
TRBV18,.,TRBJ2-2,.,CASSSRTDPNTGELFF,TGTGCCAGCTCATCGAGGACAGACCCGAACACCGGGGAGCTGTTTTTT
TRBV4-1,once,TRBJ2-1,TRBD2,CASSQVGGGISYNEQFF,TGCGCCAGCAGCCAAGTTGGCGGGGGGATCTCCTACAATGAGCAGTTCTTC
TRBV5-5,.,TRBJ2-7,TRBD2,CASSLETSIYEQYF,TGTGCCAGCAGCTTGGAGACTAGCATCTACGAGCAGTACTTC
TRBV2,once,TRBJ2-3,TRBD2,CASSGAAGASTDTQYF,TGTGCCAGCAGTGGAGCAGCGGGAGCTAGCACAGATACGCAGTATTTT
TRBV30,.,TRBJ1-2,.,CAWSKKDTANYGYTF,TGTGCCTGGAGCAAAAAGGACACCGCTAACTATGGCTACACCTTC
TRBV3-1/TRBV3-2,.,TRBJ1-3,TRBD1,CASSPRQGPNTIYF,TGTGCCAGCAGCCCCCGACAGGGGCCAAACACCATATATTTT
TRBV24-1,.,TRBJ2-5,TRBD1,CATSDSGTARETQYF,TGTGCCACCAGTGACTCCGGGACAGCCCGTGAGACCCAGTACTTC
TRBV10-3,once,TRBJ2-7,TRBD2,CAISDSGGTSYEQYF,TGTGCCATCAGTGATAGCGGGGGAACCTCCTACGAGCAGTACTTC
TRBV5-4,.,TRBJ2-3,TRBD2,CASSDGLASDTQYF,TGTGCCAGCAGCGACGGACTAGCCTCAGATACGCAGTATTTT